This entry describes one TCR beta chain. Antigen specificity is unknown. These data belong to a study of CD8+ T cells in alopecia areata. The wider study: Treated patients were given 5 to 10 mg oral tofacitinib twice daily. Patients took tofacitinib for 6 to 18 months, followed by 6 drug-free months.

Reverse transcribed after extraction, RNA yielded cDNA as the sequencing template. The repertoire was sequenced with immunoSEQ multiplex PCR; TCRdb's copy has only in-frame clones and lacks some. The data show about 290,000 clones, with more than 45% seen just once and over 1.5% held by the top ten. Study-wide results and caveats: Alopecia totalis/universalis scalp especially showed more expanded CD8+ clones than normal scalp.

The treatment denotes: oral pan-JAK inhibitor, 5-10 mg twice daily. The input for sequencing was CD4+ T cells sorted from blood, taken at week 24, from a patient treated with tofacitinib. This TCR was recovered from a human donor with alopecia areata.

Here the CDR3 reads CASIRSGGGETQYF. CDR3 in DNA: TGTGCCAGCATCCGGTCAGGGGGCGGGGAGACCCAGTACTTC. The rearrangement links TRBV28 to TRBJ2-5; 8 positions match TRBD1. The V segment lost 7 bases and the J segment 5 bases; nucleotides outside the gene matches: 9. The germline gives CDR1 MDHEN, CDR2 SYDVKM. This CDR3 region has 14 residues.